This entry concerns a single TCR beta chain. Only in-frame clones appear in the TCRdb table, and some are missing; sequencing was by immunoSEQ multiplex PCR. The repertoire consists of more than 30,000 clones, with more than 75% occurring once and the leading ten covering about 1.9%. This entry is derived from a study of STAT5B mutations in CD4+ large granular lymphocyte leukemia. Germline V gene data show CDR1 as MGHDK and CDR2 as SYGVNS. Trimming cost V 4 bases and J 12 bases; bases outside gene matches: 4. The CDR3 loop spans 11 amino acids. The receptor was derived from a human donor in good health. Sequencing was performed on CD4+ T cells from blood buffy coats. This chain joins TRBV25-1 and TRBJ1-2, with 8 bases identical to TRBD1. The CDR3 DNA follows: TGTGCCAGCAGTGCCCAGGGACAGGACACCTTC. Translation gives CASSAQGQDTF.